The 23 T cell receptor beta chains below were found in one sample sequenced in a study of CD8+ T cells in alopecia areata. Investigators isolated RNA and reverse transcribed it into cDNA to act as the sequencing template. Produced via immunoSEQ multiplex PCR; TCRdb's table is partial and in-frame only. In the table there are around 250,000 clones, roughly two thirds of which are singletons. The material was CD4+ T cells sorted from blood, obtained at week 0. Receptors originate from a human donor with alopecia areata.

The chain links TRBV19 to TRBJ2-7, with 8 bases fitting TRBD1. The CDR3 is 14 residues long. CDR1 is LNHDA, CDR2 SQIVND, per germline (reference sequence). V was clipped by 6 bases and J by 5 bases; unmatched bases: 9. CDR3 nucleotides: TGTGCCAGTAGCCCTGGACAGGGTTCCCACGAGCAGTACTTC. This codes for CASSPGQGSHEQYF.

This chain connects TRBV5-1 to TRBJ2-5, with D perhaps being TRBD1 or TRBD2 (5 bases each). Germline CDR1 SGHRS, CDR2 YFSETQ. Trimming took off 4 bases at V and 5 bases at J, with 15 bases between the two ends. This CDR3 has 14 amino acids. The DNA of the CDR3 is TGCGCCAGCAGCCAGGGACCGGACCGGGAGACCCAGTACTTC. Amino acids: CASSQGPDRETQYF.

V is TRBV5-1 and J is TRBJ2-1; tentatively, D is TRBD1 or TRBD2 (5 bases each). The CDR3 has 14 amino acids. V lost 2 bases and J 6 bases, leaving 12 bases between the germline ends. Germline V gene lookup returns CDR1 SGHRS and CDR2 YFSETQ. The CDR3 here is CASSFGDLVNEQFF. The CDR3 DNA reads TGCGCCAGCAGCTTCGGGGACCTGGTCAATGAGCAGTTCTTC.

This chain uses TRBV2 with TRBJ1-5, with TRBD1 matching over 7 bases. Unmatched junction bases numbered 10, after V lost 5 bases and J lost 0 bases. Germline V gene data show CDR1 as SNHLY and CDR2 as FYNNEI. The CDR3 length is 17 residues. This CDR3 reads CASSTHPGQNSNQPQHF. The CDR3 DNA reads TGTGCCAGCAGTACTCATCCGGGACAGAATAGCAATCAGCCCCAGCATTTT.

The rearrangement uses TRBV7-9 and TRBJ2-1, with D unclear. The germline V and J ends were trimmed by 0 bases and 5 bases, with 11 bases remaining between them. The CDR3 has 15 amino acids. In germline, CDR1 is SEHNR, CDR2 FQNEAQ (reference sequence). The CDR3 reads CASSLAIGWDNEQFF. The CDR3 nucleotides read TGTGCCAGCAGCTTAGCGATAGGGTGGGACAATGAGCAGTTCTTC.

J is TRBJ1-1 and V is TRBV5-1; a weak D match, TRBD1 (5 bases). The CDR3 is 14 amino acids. V lost 5 bases, J lost 5 bases, and 16 bases lay in between. From germline, CDR1 is SGHRS and CDR2 YFSETQ. This CDR3 is CASRVGVVVTEAFF. The CDR3 nucleotides read TGCGCCAGCAGGGTGGGGGTCGTTGTGACTGAAGCTTTCTTT.

Comment on this clone: The sample holds other DNA sequences that translate to the same CDR3. V usage is TRBV29-1 and J usage is TRBJ2-2; no firm D call. Germline V CDR1 and CDR2: SQVTM, ANQGSEA. Trimming took 5 bases from V and 0 from J, leaving 4 bases between them. This CDR3 has 12 residues. CDR3 loop: CSVSTNTGELFF. In DNA, the CDR3 is TGCAGCGTTTCCACGAACACCGGGGAGCTGTTTTTT.

The sample holds a few counts of this clone. This sequence joins TRBV29-1 and TRBJ2-7; D is undetermined. Germline CDR1 SQVTM, CDR2 ANQGSEA. This CDR3 has 11 residues. The ends were cut back, 4 bases at V and 7 bases at J, with 11 bases in the middle. CDR3 nucleotide sequence: TGCAGCGTTGGGGTAACCGGGGAGCAGTACTTC. Its protein product is CSVGVTGEQYF.

This sequence joins TRBV15 and TRBJ1-5; no clear D gene. V dropped 7 bases and J dropped 7 bases, with 14 bases sitting between them. The CDR3 loop spans 13 amino acids. Germline CDR1 reads LNHNV; CDR2 reads YYDKDF (reference sequence). CDR3 protein: CATKAKVKQPQHF. The CDR3 coding sequence is TGTGCCACCAAGGCGAAGGTGAAGCAGCCCCAGCATTTT.

This chain links TRBV6-1 with TRBJ2-1; 8 nucleotides line up with TRBD1. Trimming cost V 5 bases and J 7 bases; bases outside gene matches: 10. Germline CDR1 reads MNHNS; CDR2 reads SASEGT. The CDR3 loop spans 15 amino acids. For the CDR3, the DNA is TGTGCCAGCAGTCTTATCTCCACAGGGGGGAATGAGCAGTTCTTC. It encodes CASSLISTGGNEQFF.

The chain joins TRBV9 to TRBJ2-7; D possibly corresponds to TRBD1 (5 bases). Trimming stripped 2 bases from V and 1 base from J, with 10 bases between. Germline lookup yields CDR1 SGDLS and CDR2 YYNGEE. The CDR3 runs 14 residues. As DNA, the CDR3 is TGTGCCAGCAGCGTGACAGATCGATCCTACGAGCAGTACTTC. Translation: CASSVTDRSYEQYF.

The V and J genes are TRBV5-5 and TRBJ1-2; 7 positions agree with TRBD1. Germline CDR1 SGHKS, CDR2 YYEKEE (reference sequence). The trim removed 4 bases at V and 7 bases at J, leaving 4 bases unmatched. The CDR3 extends over 12 amino acids. CDR3 coding DNA: TGTGCCAGCAGCGTCGACAGGGTTGGCTACACCTTC. Protein product: CASSVDRVGYTF. The full variable domain, completed using reference TRBV5-5 and TRBJ1-2, is DAGVTQSPTHLIKTRGQQVTLRCSPISGHKSVSWYQQVLGQGPQFIFQYYEKEERGRGNFPDRFSARQFPNYSSELNVNALLLGDSALYLCASSVDRVGYTFGSGTRLTVV.

This chain uses TRBV6-5 with TRBJ2-2; 8 bases map to TRBD1. Losses at the gene ends were 6 bases for V and 6 bases for J; bases not matched to a gene: 6. Germline CDR1 MNHEY, CDR2 SVGAGI. The CDR3 is 14 residues long. CDR3 nucleotides: TGTGCCAGCAGGGGCCCAGGGGGCTCCGGGGAGCTGTTTTTT. Translated, it gives CASRGPGGSGELFF.

The chain recombines TRBV4-2 with TRBJ2-3; D might be TRBD2 (5 bases). V was trimmed by 4 bases and J by 2 bases, leaving 13 bases between them. Germline V gene data show CDR1 as LGHNA and CDR2 as YNFKEQ. The CDR3 consists of 15 residues. The CDR3 protein is CASSLGLPTTDTQYF. CDR3 DNA: TGTGCCAGCAGCCTCGGACTGCCTACCACAGATACGCAGTATTTT.

The V call is TRBV5-6, the J call TRBJ1-2; 7 bases agree with TRBD1. CDR1 and CDR2 (germline): SGHDT, YYEEEE. Unmatched junction bases numbered 9, after V lost 0 bases and J lost 4 bases. The CDR3 is 16 amino acids. As DNA, the CDR3 is TGTGCCAGCAGCTTGGGGGGGCCGGGACAGCTCTATGGCTACACCTTC. Residues: CASSLGGPGQLYGYTF.

The rearrangement links TRBV6-1 to TRBJ1-2; D gene unclear. Trimming pared 4 bases from V and 2 bases from J, leaving 17 bases between. Germline CDR1 is MNHNS and CDR2 is SASEGT. CDR3 length equals 16 residues. CDR3: CASSARPRYSNYGYTF. In nucleotides, the CDR3 is TGTGCCAGCAGTGCTCGCCCTAGGTACTCGAACTATGGCTACACCTTC.

This chain joins TRBV29-1 and TRBJ2-1; the match to TRBD1 covers 10 bases. This CDR3 is 13 amino acids long. Germline values: CDR1 SQVTM, CDR2 ANQGSEA. V gave up 7 bases and J gave up 9 bases; unmatched junction bases: 9. CDR3 region: CSARTGGRPEQFF. CDR3 DNA: TGCAGCGCAAGGACAGGGGGGCGTCCTGAGCAGTTCTTC.

The chain carries TRBV5-1 and TRBJ2-3; weak D call: TRBD2 (5 bases). CDR3 length equals 14 residues. CDR1 SGHRS and CDR2 YFSETQ come from the germline V gene. The V end lost 4 bases, the J end lost 2 bases, and 11 bases lay between the germline ends. The CDR3 DNA reads as TGCGCCAGCAGCCTCGGACTTAACACAGATACGCAGTATTTT. It encodes CASSLGLNTDTQYF.

This chain links TRBV30 with TRBJ1-5, with no clear D. Trimming took 1 base from V and 6 from J, leaving 10 bases between them. This CDR3 has 13 residues. The germline CDR1 and CDR2 sequences are GTSNPN and SVGIG (reference sequence). The CDR3: CAWSERARQPQHF. The CDR3 coding sequence is TGTGCCTGGAGTGAAAGGGCTCGTCAGCCCCAGCATTTT.

The rearrangement joins TRBV29-1 to TRBJ1-1, with TRBD1 identical over 7 bases. After removal of 6 bases from V and 0 bases from J, the junction contained 1 base not matched to a gene. The V gene's germline CDR1 is SQVTM and CDR2 ANQGSEA. The CDR3 totals 12 residues. CDR3 DNA: TGCAGCGTCAGGGGGGTGAACACTGAAGCTTTCTTT. Translating gives CSVRGVNTEAFF.

This clone was seen just once. The CDR3 coding sequence is TGTGCCTGGAACCCCGGACTTACCACAGATACGCAGTATTTT. Residues: CAWNPGLTTDTQYF. V is TRBV30 and J is TRBJ2-3, with D possibly being TRBD2 (5 bases). With 4 bases removed from V and 2 bases from J, the gap between germline ends came to 13 bases. The CDR3 loop spans 14 amino acids. The germline CDR1 and CDR2 sequences are GTSNPN and SVGIG (reference sequence).

This clone was detected only once. This rearrangement joins TRBV7-2 to TRBJ1-5; the D is unclear. V shed 2 bases and J shed 0 bases, with 11 bases lying between them. CDR1 and CDR2 (germline): SGHTA, FQGNSA. There are 16 residues in the CDR3. The CDR3 protein is CASSLRGRNSNQPQHF. The CDR3 DNA reads TGTGCCAGCAGCTTAAGAGGACGGAATAGCAATCAGCCCCAGCATTTT.

Comment on this clone: This may come from a read error, since a much larger clone is one base off. CDR3 DNA: TGCGCCAGCAGCATGGAAGAGACCCAGTACTTC. Translated, it gives CASSMEETQYF. V and J are TRBV5-1 and TRBJ2-5; D is uncertain. This CDR3 is 11 amino acids long. The germline CDR1 and CDR2 sequences are SGHRS and YFSETQ. V lost 4 bases and J lost 3, with 4 bases in between.